This entry concerns a single T cell receptor (beta chain). This record comes from a study of blood T cells in healthy people across ages. Germline assignment: CDR1 MNHNY and CDR2 SVGAGI (reference sequence). Trimming pared 0 bases from V and 8 bases from J, leaving 11 bases between. The CDR3 extends over 14 amino acids. A J-beta primer mix and a sample-barcoded 5' primer were used in a second PCR of roughly 6 to 11 cycles. Via MiXCR, TCRdb re-called the 5' RACE reads, giving one row per CDR3 protein. The sample shows about 1,500,000 distinct CDR3 sequences, 28% of them seen only once. The J gene is TRBJ1-5, the V gene TRBV6-6, with TRBD1 as a possible D gene (5 bases). Sequencing was done on a sample of blood. The source of this sequence is a woman younger than 45 in good health. In DNA form, the CDR3 reads TGTGCCAGCAGTTACTCTGGGGGGGTTGAGCCCCAGCATTTT. Its protein product is CASSYSGGVEPQHF.